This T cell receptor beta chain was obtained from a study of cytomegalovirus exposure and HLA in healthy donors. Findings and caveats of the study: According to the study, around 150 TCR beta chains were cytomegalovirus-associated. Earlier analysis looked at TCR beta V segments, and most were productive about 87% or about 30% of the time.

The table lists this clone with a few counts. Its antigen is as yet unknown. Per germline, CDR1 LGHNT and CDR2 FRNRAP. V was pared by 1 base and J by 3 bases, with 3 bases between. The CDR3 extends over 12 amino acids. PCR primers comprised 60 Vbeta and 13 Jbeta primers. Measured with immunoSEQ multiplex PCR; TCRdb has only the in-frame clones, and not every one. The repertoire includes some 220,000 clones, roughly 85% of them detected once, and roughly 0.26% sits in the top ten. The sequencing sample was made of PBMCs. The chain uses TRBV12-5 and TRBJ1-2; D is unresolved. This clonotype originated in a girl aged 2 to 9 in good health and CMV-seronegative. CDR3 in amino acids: CASGLDYYGYTF. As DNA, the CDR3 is TGTGCTAGTGGTTTGGACTACTATGGCTACACCTTC.